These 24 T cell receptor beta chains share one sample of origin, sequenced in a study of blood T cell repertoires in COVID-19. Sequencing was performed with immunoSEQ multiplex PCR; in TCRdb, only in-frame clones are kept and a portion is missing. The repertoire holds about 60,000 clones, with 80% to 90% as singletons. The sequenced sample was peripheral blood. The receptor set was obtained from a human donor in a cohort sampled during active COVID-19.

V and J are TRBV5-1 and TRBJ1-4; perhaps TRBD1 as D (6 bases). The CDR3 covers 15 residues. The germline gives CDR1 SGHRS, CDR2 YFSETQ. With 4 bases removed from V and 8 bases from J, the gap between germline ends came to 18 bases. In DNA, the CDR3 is TGCGCCAGCAGCGTAAAGGGGGATCCGAGGGAAAAACTGTTTTTT. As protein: CASSVKGDPREKLFF.

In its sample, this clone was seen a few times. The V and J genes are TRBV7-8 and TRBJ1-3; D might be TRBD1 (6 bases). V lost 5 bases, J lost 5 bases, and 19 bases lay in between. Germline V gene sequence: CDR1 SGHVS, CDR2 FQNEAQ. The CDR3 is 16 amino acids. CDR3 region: CASSPSPAGGRNTIYF. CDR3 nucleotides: TGTGCCAGCAGCCCGAGCCCCGCGGGGGGCAGAAACACCATATATTTT.

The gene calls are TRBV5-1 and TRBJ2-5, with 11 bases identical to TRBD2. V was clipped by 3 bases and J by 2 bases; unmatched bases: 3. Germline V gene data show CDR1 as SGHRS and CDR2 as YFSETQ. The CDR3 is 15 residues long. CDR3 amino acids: CASSSGLAVQETQYF. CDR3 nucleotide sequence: TGCGCCAGCAGCTCGGGACTAGCGGTGCAAGAGACCCAGTACTTC.

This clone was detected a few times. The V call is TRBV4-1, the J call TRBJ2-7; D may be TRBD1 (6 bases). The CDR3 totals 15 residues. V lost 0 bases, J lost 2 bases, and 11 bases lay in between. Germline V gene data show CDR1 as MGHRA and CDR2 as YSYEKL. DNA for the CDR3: TGCGCCAGCAGCCAAGATCGGACAGCGACCTACGAGCAGTACTTC. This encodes CASSQDRTATYEQYF.

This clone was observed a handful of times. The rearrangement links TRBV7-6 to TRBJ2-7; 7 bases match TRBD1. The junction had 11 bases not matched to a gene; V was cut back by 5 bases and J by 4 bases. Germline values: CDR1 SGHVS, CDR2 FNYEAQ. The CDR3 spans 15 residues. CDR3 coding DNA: TGTGCCAGCAGCCGAAATGAGGGGGCTGGGTACGAGCAGTACTTC. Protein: CASSRNEGAGYEQYF.

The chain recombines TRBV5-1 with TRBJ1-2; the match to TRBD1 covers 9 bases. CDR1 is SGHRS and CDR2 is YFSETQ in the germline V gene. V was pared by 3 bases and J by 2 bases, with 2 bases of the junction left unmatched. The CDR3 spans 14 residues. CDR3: CASSSTGGNYGYTF. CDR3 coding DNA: TGCGCCAGCAGCTCGACAGGGGGGAACTATGGCTACACCTTC.

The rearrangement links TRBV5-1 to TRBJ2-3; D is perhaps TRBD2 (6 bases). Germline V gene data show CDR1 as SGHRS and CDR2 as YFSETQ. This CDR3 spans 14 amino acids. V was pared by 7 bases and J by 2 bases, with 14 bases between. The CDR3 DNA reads TGCGCCAGCTCAGGGACTCAATCCACAGATACGCAGTATTTT. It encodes CASSGTQSTDTQYF.

The CDR3: CATGTTHPNEKLFF. The CDR3 bases are TGTGCCACCGGGACAACTCATCCTAATGAAAAACTGTTTTTT. The chain recombines TRBV19 with TRBJ1-4; D may be TRBD1 (6 bases). In germline, CDR1 is LNHDA, CDR2 SQIVND (reference sequence). The CDR3 contains 14 residues. Trimming left V 10 bases short and J 3 bases short, with 15 bases between.

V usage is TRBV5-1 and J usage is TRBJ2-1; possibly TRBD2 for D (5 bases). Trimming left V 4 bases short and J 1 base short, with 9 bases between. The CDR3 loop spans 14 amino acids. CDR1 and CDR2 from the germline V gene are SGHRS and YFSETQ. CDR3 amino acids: CASSRGSSYNEQFF. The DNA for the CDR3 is TGCGCCAGCAGCCGGGGTTCTTCCTACAATGAGCAGTTCTTC.

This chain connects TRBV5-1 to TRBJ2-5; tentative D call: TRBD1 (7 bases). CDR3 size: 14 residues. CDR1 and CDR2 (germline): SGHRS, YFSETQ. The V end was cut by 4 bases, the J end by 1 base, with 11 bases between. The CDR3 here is CASSAGQIQETQYF. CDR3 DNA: TGCGCCAGCAGCGCGGGACAGATCCAAGAGACCCAGTACTTC. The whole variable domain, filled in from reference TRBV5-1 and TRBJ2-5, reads KAGVTQTPRYLIKTRGQQVTLSCSPISGHRSVSWYQQTPGQGLQFLFEYFSETQRNKGNFPGRFSGRQFSNSRSEMNVSTLELGDSALYLCASSAGQIQETQYFGPGTRLLVL.

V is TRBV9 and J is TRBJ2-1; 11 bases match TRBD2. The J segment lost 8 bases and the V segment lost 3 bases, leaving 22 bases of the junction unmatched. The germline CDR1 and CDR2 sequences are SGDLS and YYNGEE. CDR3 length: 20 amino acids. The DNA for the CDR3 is TGTGCCAGCAGCGAACGGCTACGTTACGATGGGGCTAGCGGGAGGTATGAGCAGTTCTTC. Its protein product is CASSERLRYDGASGRYEQFF.

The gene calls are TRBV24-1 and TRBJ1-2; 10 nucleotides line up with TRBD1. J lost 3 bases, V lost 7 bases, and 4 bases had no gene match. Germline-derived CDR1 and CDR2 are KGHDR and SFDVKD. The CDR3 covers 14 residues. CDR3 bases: TGTGCCACCAGGAGGACAGGGGGGGACTATGGCTACACCTTC. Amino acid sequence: CATRRTGGDYGYTF.

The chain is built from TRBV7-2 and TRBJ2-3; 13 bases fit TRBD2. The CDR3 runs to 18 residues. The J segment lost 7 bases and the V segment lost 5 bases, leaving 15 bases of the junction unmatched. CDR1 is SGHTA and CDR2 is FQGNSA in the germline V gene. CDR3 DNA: TGTGCCAGCAGCCCACCAAGACTAGCGGGAGGAAGGGCGAATACGCAGTATTTT. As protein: CASSPPRLAGGRANTQYF.

The CDR3 DNA sequence: TGTGCCAGCACCGGGGGTGGACTACCCACAGATACGCAGTATTTT. This sequence encodes CASTGGGLPTDTQYF. V and J are TRBV9 and TRBJ2-3; possible D gene TRBD2, 6 bases. There are 15 residues in the CDR3. V was clipped by 6 bases and J by 2 bases, with 16 bases between them. CDR1 and CDR2 (germline): SGDLS, YYNGEE.

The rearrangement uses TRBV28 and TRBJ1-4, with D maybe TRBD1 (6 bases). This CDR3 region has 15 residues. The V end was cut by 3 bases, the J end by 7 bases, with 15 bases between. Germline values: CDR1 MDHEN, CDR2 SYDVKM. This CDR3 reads CASSFNREGGEKLFF. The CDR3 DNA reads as TGTGCCAGCAGTTTTAACAGGGAAGGTGGTGAAAAACTGTTTTTT.

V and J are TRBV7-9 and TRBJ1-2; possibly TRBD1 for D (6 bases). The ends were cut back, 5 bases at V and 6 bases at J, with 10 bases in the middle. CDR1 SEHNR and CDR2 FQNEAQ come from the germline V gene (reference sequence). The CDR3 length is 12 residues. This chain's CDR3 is CASSPQGHGYTF. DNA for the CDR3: TGTGCCAGCAGCCCTCAGGGGCATGGCTACACCTTC.

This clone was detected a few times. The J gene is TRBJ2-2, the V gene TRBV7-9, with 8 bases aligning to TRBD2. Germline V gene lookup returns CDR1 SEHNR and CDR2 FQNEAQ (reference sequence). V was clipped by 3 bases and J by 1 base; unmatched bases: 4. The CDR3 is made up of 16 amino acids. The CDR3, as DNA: TGTGCCAGCAGCTTCCCTAGCGGGCGGAACACCGGGGAGCTGTTTTTT. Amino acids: CASSFPSGRNTGELFF. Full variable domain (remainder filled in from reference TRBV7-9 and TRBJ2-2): DTGVSQNPRHKITKRGQNVTFRCDPISEHNRLYWYRQTLGQGPEFLTYFQNEAQLEKSRLLSDRFSAERPKGSFSTLEIQRTEQGDSAMYLCASSFPSGRNTGELFFGEGSRLTVL.

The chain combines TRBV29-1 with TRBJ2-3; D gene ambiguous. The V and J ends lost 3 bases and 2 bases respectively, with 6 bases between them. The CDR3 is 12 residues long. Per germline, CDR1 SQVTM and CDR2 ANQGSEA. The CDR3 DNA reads TGCAGCGTTGATACAGTCACAGATACGCAGTATTTT. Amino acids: CSVDTVTDTQYF.

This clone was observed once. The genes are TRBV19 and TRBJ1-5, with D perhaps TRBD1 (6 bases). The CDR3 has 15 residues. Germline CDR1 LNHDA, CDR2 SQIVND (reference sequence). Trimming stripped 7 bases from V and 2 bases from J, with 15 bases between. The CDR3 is CASKKQGSGNQPQHF. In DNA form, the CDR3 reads TGTGCCAGTAAAAAACAGGGATCCGGCAATCAGCCCCAGCATTTT.

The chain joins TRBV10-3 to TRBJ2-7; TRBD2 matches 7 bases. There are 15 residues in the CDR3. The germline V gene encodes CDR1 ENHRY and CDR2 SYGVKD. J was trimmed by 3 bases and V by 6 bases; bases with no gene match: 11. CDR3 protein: CAISAGTTSNYEQYF. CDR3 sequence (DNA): TGTGCCATCAGCGCCGGGACGACTAGCAACTACGAGCAGTACTTC.

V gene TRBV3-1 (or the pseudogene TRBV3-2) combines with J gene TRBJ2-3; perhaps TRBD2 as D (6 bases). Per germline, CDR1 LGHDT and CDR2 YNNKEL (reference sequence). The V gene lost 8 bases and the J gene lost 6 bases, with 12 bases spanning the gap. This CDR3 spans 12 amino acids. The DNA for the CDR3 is TGTGCCAGCGCACGACTAGGTGATACGCAGTATTTT. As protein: CASARLGDTQYF.

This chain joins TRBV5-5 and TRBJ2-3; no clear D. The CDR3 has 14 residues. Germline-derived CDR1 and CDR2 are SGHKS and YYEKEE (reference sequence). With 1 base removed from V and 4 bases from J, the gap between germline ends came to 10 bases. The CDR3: CASSLNLGPDTQYF. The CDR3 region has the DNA TGTGCCAGCAGCTTGAATCTTGGCCCAGATACGCAGTATTTT.

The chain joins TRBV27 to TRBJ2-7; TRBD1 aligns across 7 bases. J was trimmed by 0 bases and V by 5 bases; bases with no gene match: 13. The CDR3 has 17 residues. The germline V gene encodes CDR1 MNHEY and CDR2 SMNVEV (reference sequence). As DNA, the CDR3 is TGTGCCAGCAGTCTCCGATATACAGGGGACAGCTCCTACGAGCAGTACTTC. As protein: CASSLRYTGDSSYEQYF.

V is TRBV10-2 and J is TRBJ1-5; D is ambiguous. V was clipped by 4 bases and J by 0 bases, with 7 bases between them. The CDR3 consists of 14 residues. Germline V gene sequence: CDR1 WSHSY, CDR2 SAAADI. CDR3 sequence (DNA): TGCGCCAGCAGTGCCCAAAATAGCAATCAGCCCCAGCATTTT. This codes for CASSAQNSNQPQHF.